This T cell receptor beta chain was obtained from a study of cytomegalovirus exposure and HLA in healthy donors (dated by TCRdb to about 2017). Regarding the research as a whole: The 500 to 800 repertoires of the first cohort and the approximately 110 validation repertoires were produced on the same platform, according to a later analysis. In addition to the first cohort of 666 subjects, a separate validation cohort of approximately 130 different subjects was used. High-throughput TCR immunosequencing, statistical association of individual TCRs with disease status, and machine learning were combined to predict cytomegalovirus infection status. The study aimed to test whether cataloging public T cell receptors could reveal signatures of past pathogen exposure. The study at large found these results: A few of the identified cytomegalovirus-associated TCR beta chains were confirmed in vitro to be specific for cytomegalovirus antigens. In both the original and validation cohorts, the classifier was reported to diagnose cytomegalovirus status with high specificity and sensitivity. A later analysis had no HLA typing for the validation cohort, so co-occurrence there was scored across all 130 or so repertoires. While some public TCRs were present in many individuals, most TCR sequences turned up only very rarely across donors. A total of fewer than 200 TCR beta chains were listed by the study as associated with cytomegalovirus. In a later analysis, TCRs clustered in the first cohort were found to also tend to co-occur in the 130 or so validation repertoires, with 94% of cluster scores above 0. It was suggested by the authors that the approach could potentially be generalized to other disease states and immunological phenotypes.

The donors belonged to the validation cohort of under 150 subjects, which was separate from the approximately 700-subject first cohort. Remarks on this clone: Its target antigen remains unknown. It has no much larger one-base neighbor in the sample; base qualities were not kept.

Library preparation employed the immunoSEQ multiplex PCR assay. In the authors' own workflow: To diagnose cytomegalovirus status from the catalog of TCR beta chain sequences, a statistical classification framework was built. TCRdb provides this immuneACCESS table in a form limited to in-frame rearrangements. Some clones are lacking; in checked studies, under half of them reflect an unresolved V gene, and why the rest are absent is not known. V, J and clone size are those of that table, while D and trimming were read from the DNA. This sample holds fewer than 85,000 clones; 90% to 95% were observed only once. Roughly 0.63% of the sample belongs to the ten largest clones. Sequenced input: PBMCs. This TCR was sampled from a woman under 30 in good health and CMV-seronegative.

For the CDR3, the sequence is CASSFYHSPLHF. Read as DNA, the sequence is TGTGCCAGCAGTTTTTATCATTCACCCCTCCACTTT. The chain uses TRBV28 and TRBJ1-6, with no reliable assignment of the D segment. V is cut by 3 bases and J by 8 bases, and the space between the germline ends is 5 bases. In the germline V gene, CDR1 corresponds to MDHEN and CDR2 to SYDVKM. Including the terminal cysteine and phenylalanine, the CDR3 comprises 12 residues. The sequence is cut down to CDR3 DNA, 36 bases in frame from base 1.